These 2 T cell receptor beta chains share one sample of origin, sequenced in a study of cytomegalovirus exposure and HLA in healthy donors. Only in-frame clones appear in the TCRdb table, and some are missing; sequencing was by immunoSEQ multiplex PCR. The data hold 150,000 to 200,000 clones, with about 84% observed a single time. Sequencing was done on a sample of PBMCs. The receptor set was obtained from a woman aged 18-29 years in good health and CMV-seronegative.

The chain combines TRBV13 with TRBJ2-5, with 7 bases aligning to TRBD2. CDR3 length: 14 residues. CDR1 and CDR2 from the germline V gene are PRHDT and FYEKMQ (reference sequence). The junction had 5 bases not matched to a gene; V was cut back by 7 bases and J by 0 bases. The CDR3 loop reads CASTTGGYQETQYF. CDR3 coding DNA: TGTGCCAGCACTACCGGGGGGTACCAAGAGACCCAGTACTTC.

This clone has only a few counts. V is TRBV7-9 and J is TRBJ2-7; D is possibly TRBD1 (5 bases). CDR3 length equals 16 residues. V lost 5 bases, J lost 0 bases, and 17 bases lay in between. CDR1 SEHNR and CDR2 FQNEAQ come from the germline V gene (reference sequence). As DNA, the CDR3 is TGTGCCAGCAGCCTCTCATGGGGCAGTAGCTCCTACGAGCAGTACTTC. Its protein product is CASSLSWGSSSYEQYF.